A single sample is the source of the 9 T cell receptor beta chains below, sequenced in a study of blood T cell repertoires in COVID-19. Using immunoSEQ multiplex PCR, the repertoire was profiled, and TCRdb retains in-frame clones only, with some absent. Found here are around 270,000 clones, roughly 90% of them singletons; the top ten hold about 4.2%. The sample taken for sequencing was peripheral blood. These receptors all come from a man between 40 and 49 years old with acute or convalescent COVID-19.

V gene TRBV5-1 combines with J gene TRBJ2-1; 14 bases are shared with TRBD2. Germline V lookup: CDR1 SGHRS, CDR2 YFSETQ. This CDR3 has 17 amino acids. Trimming removed 4 bases from V and 8 bases from J; junction bases left unmatched: 11. CDR3 in DNA: TGCGCCAGCAGCCGGGGACTAGCGGGGGCTCGAGTCGATGAGCAGTTCTTC. This sequence encodes CASSRGLAGARVDEQFF.

The CDR3, as DNA: TGTGCCACCAGTAAAGGAGGACAGGGATTGAGGAACACTGAAGCTTTCTTT. Protein sequence: CATSKGGQGLRNTEAFF. The chain employs TRBV24-1 and TRBJ1-1; TRBD1 aligns across 8 bases. The CDR3 extends over 17 amino acids. Germline V gene lookup returns CDR1 KGHDR and CDR2 SFDVKD. Trimming cost V 6 bases and J 1 base; bases outside gene matches: 12.

The chain carries TRBV13 and TRBJ1-3, with 9 bases matching TRBD1. Trimming took 0 bases from V and 7 from J; bases not matched to a gene: 7. The V gene's germline CDR1 is PRHDT and CDR2 FYEKMQ (reference sequence). CDR3 length equals 16 residues. The DNA for the CDR3 is TGTGCCAGCAGCTTAGGCAAACAGGGGGCACGGAACACCATATATTTT. It codes for CASSLGKQGARNTIYF.

The rearrangement uses TRBV18 and TRBJ1-1; D is ambiguous. This CDR3 region has 13 residues. V shed 6 bases and J shed 8 bases, with 16 bases lying between them. CDR1 and CDR2 from the germline V gene are KGHSH and LQKENI. CDR3 protein: CASSPWREEEAFF. Written as DNA, the CDR3 is TGTGCCAGCTCGCCATGGAGGGAGGAAGAAGCTTTCTTT.

The rearrangement links TRBV25-1 to TRBJ1-2; maybe TRBD1 (5 bases). Per the germline V gene, CDR1 is MGHDK and CDR2 is SYGVNS. V lost 2 bases and J 8 bases, leaving 15 bases between the germline ends. The CDR3 has 14 residues. CDR3 residues: CASSESGMPGGYTF. DNA for the CDR3: TGTGCCAGCAGTGAAAGCGGGATGCCAGGGGGCTACACCTTC.

The chain has TRBV7-3 and TRBJ2-2; D unclear. V lost 2 bases, J lost 5 bases, and 15 bases lay in between. CDR1 SGHTA and CDR2 FQGTGA come from the germline V gene. This CDR3 is 16 amino acids long. DNA for the CDR3: TGTGCCAGCAGCTTATTCGCCCTGAGAGGAACCGGGGAGCTGTTTTTT. This gives the protein CASSLFALRGTGELFF.

The count of this clone is one. V is TRBV5-1 and J is TRBJ2-7; TRBD1 matches at 11 bases. Germline assignment: CDR1 SGHRS and CDR2 YFSETQ. The CDR3 sequence is 16 residues long. V dropped 4 bases and J dropped 4; count of bases not matched to a gene: 10. The CDR3 spells CASSVRPGQGDYEQYF. CDR3 DNA sequence: TGCGCCAGCAGCGTTCGACCGGGACAGGGGGATTACGAGCAGTACTTC.

The chain carries TRBV11-2 and TRBJ1-1; D is possibly TRBD1 (5 bases). V was pared by 1 base and J by 0 bases, with 9 bases between. The CDR3 has 15 amino acids. CDR1 SGHAT and CDR2 FQNNGV come from the germline V gene. CDR3 residues: CASSLGRTLNTEAFF. The DNA of the CDR3 is TGTGCCAGCAGCTTAGGACGGACACTGAACACTGAAGCTTTCTTT.

The rearrangement uses TRBV19 and TRBJ2-7; 9 bases agree with TRBD1. Germline V CDR1 and CDR2: LNHDA, SQIVND (reference sequence). J lost 7 bases, V lost 4 bases, and 8 bases had no gene match. There are 14 residues in the CDR3. The chain's CDR3 is CASSTKGQGREQYF. CDR3 in DNA: TGTGCCAGTAGTACTAAAGGACAGGGGCGGGAGCAGTACTTC.